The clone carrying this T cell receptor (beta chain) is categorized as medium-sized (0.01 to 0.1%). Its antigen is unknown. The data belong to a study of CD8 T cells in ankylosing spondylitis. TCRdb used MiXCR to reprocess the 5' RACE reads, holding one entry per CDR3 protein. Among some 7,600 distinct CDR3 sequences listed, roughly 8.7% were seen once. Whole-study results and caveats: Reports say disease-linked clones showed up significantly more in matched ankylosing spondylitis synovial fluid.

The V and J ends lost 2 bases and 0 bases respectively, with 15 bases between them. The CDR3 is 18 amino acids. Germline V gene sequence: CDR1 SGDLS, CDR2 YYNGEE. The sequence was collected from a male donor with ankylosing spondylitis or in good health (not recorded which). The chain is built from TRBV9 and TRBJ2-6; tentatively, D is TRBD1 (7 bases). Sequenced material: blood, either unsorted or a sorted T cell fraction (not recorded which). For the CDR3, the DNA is TGTGCCAGCAGCGTCAACCAGGGGGGTAGCTCTGGGGCCAACGTCCTGACTTTC. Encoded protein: CASSVNQGGSSGANVLTF.